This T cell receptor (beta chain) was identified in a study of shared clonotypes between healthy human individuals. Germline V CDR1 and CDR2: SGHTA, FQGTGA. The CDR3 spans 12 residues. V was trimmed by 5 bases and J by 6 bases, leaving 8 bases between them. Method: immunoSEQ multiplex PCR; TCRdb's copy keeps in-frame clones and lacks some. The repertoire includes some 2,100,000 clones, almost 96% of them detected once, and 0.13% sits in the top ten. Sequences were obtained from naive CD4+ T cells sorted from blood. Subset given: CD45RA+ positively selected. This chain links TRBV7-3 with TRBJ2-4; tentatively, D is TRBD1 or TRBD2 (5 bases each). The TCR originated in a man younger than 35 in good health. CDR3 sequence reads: CASSPGTNIQYF. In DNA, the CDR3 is TGTGCCAGCAGCCCAGGGACAAACATTCAGTACTTC.